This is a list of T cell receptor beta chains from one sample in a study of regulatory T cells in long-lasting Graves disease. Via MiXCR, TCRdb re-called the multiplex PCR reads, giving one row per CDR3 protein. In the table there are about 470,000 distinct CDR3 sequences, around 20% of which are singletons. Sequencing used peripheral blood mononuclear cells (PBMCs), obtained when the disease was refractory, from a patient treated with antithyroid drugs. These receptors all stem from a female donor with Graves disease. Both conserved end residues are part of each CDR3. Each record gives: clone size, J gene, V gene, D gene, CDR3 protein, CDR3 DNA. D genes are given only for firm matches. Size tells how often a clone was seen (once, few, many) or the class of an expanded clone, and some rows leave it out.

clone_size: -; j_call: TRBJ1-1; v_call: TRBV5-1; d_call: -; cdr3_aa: CASSLTGIGTEAFF; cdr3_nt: TGCGCCAGCAGCTTGACAGGGATTGGAACTGAAGCTTTCTTT
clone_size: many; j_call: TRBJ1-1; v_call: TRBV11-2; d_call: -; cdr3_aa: CASSLNGLGTEAFF; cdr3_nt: TGTGCCAGCAGCCTCAATGGGCTTGGAACTGAAGCTTTCTTT
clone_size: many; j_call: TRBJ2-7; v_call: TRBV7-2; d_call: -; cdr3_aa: CASSFGDRARSPGYEQYF; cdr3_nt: TGTGCCAGCAGCTTCGGTGACCGCGCCAGATCACCAGGGTACGAGCAGTACTTC
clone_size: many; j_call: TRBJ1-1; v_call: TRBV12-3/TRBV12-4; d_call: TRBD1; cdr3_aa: CASTVGTGGITEAFF; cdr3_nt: TGTGCCAGTACTGTTGGGACAGGGGGCATCACTGAAGCTTTCTTT
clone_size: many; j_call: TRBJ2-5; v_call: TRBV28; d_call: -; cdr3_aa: CASSLLGQGGMETQYF; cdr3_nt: TGTGCCAGCAGTTTATTGGGCCAGGGGGGGATGGAGACCCAGTACTTC
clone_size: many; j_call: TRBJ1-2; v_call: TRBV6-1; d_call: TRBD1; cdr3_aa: CASLRTGLHYGYTF; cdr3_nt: TGTGCCAGCTTAAGGACAGGGCTTCACTATGGCTACACCTTC
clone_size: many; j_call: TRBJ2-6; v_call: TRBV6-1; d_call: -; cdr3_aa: CAGLVPVPSGANVLTF; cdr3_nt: TGTGCCGGCCTAGTCCCCGTCCCCTCTGGGGCCAACGTCCTGACTTTC
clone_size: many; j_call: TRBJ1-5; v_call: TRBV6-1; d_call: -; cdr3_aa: CASSATTRANQPQHF; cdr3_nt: TGTGCCAGCAGTGCCACGACCAGGGCTAATCAGCCCCAGCATTTT
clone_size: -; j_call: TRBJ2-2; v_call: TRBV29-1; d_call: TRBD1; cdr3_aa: CSVEGQGYTGELFF; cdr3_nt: TGCAGCGTTGAAGGACAGGGGTACACCGGGGAGCTGTTTTTT
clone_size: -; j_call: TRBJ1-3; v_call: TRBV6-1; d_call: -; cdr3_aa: CASSPQFSGNTIYF; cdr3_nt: TGTGCCAGCAGCCCCCAGTTCTCTGGAAACACCATATATTTT
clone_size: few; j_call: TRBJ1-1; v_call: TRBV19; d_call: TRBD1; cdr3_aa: CASSIWGQGSNTEAFF; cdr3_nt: TGTGCCAGTAGTATTTGGGGACAGGGCTCGAACACTGAAGCTTTCTTT
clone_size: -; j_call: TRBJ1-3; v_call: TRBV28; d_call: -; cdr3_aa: CASSLPILGNTVYF; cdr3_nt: TGTGCCAGCAGCCTACCAATTTTGGGAAACACCGTATATTTT
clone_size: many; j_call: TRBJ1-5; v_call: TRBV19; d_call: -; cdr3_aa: CASSGRSFQPQHF; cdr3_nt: TGTGCCAGTAGCGGGCGGTCGTTTCAGCCCCAGCATTTT
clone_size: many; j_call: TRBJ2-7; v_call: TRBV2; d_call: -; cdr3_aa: CASSEGGGSSYEQYF; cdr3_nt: TGCGCCAGCAGTGAGGGCGGAGGGAGCTCCTACGAGCAGTACTTC
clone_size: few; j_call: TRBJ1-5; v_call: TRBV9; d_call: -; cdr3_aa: CASSVGSSNQPQHF; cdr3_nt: TGTGCCAGCAGCGTAGGTTCCAGCAATCAGCCCCAGCATTTT
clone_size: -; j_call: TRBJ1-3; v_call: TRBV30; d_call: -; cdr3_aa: CAWSVKGNTTYF; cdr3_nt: TGTGCCTGGAGTGTAAAAGGGAACACCACATATTTT
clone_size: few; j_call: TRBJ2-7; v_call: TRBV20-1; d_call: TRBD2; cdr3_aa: CSGDDRAGGAYEQYF; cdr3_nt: TGCAGTGGGGATGACAGGGCGGGGGGGGCCTACGAGCAGTACTTC
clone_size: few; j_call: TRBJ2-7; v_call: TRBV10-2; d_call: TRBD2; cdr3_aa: CATTTSGGNFYEQYF; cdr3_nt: TGCGCCACCACAACCTCGGGAGGGAACTTCTACGAGCAGTACTTC
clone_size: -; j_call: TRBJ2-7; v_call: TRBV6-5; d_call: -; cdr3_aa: CASSYLQGSVYPYGQYF; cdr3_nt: TGTGCCAGCAGTTACTTGCAGGGCTCCGTGTATCCTTACGGGCAGTACTTC
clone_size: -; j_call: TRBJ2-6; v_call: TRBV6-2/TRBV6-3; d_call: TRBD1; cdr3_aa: CASSYRTGAPGANVLTF; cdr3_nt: TGTGCCAGCAGTTACCGGACAGGGGCTCCTGGGGCCAACGTCCTGACTTTC
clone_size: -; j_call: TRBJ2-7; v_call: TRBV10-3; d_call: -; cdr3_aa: CATMTSPPSYEQYF; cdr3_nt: TGTGCCACGATGACCTCTCCTCCCTCCTACGAGCAGTACTTC
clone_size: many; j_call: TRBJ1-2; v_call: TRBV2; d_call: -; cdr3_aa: CASSGRAGVGYTF; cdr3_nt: TGTGCCAGCAGTGGCCGTGCAGGAGTTGGCTACACCTTC
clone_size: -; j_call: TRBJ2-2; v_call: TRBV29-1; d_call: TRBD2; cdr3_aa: CSPPLADTTGELFF; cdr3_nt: TGCAGCCCCCCCCTAGCGGATACCACCGGGGAGCTGTTTTTT
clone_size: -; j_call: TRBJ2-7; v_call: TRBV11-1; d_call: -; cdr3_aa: CASSLFEGASEQYF; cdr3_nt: TGTGCCAGCAGCCTATTTGAGGGAGCTTCAGAGCAGTACTTC
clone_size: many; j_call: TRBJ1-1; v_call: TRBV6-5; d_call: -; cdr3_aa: CASSYARDPITEAFF; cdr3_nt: TGTGCCAGCAGTTACGCCCGGGACCCCATCACTGAAGCTTTCTTT
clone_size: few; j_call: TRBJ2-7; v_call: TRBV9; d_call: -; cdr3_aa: CASSVGTGRREQYF; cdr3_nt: TGTGCCAGCAGCGTAGGAACGGGGCGGCGGGAGCAGTACTTC
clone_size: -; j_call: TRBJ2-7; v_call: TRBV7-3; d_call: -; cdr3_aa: CASSEGPPAGPYEQYF; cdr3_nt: TGTGCCAGCAGCGAAGGCCCCCCCGCGGGCCCTTACGAGCAGTACTTC
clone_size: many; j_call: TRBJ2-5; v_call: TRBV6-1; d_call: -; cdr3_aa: CASRAGETQYF; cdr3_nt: TGTGCCAGCAGAGCAGGAGAGACCCAGTACTTC
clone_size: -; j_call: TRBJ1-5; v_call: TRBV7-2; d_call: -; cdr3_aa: CASSLAATGKSNQPQHF; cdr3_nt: TGTGCCAGCAGCTTAGCGGCTACAGGGAAAAGCAATCAGCCCCAGCATTTT
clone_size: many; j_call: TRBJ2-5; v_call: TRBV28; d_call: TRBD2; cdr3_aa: CASSLYPSGRVETQYF; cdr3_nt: TGTGCCAGCAGTTTATACCCTAGCGGGAGGGTAGAGACCCAGTACTTC
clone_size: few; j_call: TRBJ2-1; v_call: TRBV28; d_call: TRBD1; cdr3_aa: CASSFIMATGGRSYNEQFF; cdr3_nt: TGTGCCAGCAGTTTTATCATGGCGACAGGGGGCCGGTCCTACAATGAGCAGTTCTTC
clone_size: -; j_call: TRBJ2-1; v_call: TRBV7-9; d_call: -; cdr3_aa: CASSPPGGVTYNEQFF; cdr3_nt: TGTGCCAGCAGCCCCCCCGGGGGAGTCACCTACAATGAGCAGTTCTTC
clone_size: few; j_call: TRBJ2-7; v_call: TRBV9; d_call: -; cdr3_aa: CASSPRSQGYEQYF; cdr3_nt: TGTGCCAGCAGCCCCCGTAGCCAGGGGTACGAGCAGTACTTC
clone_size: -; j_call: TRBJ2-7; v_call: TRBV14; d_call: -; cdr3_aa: CASSRREDYEQYF; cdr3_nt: TGTGCCAGCAGCCGCAGGGAGGACTACGAGCAGTACTTC
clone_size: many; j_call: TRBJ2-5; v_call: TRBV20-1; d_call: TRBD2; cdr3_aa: CSALGLAGVEQETQYF; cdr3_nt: TGCAGTGCGTTGGGACTAGCGGGAGTAGAGCAAGAGACCCAGTACTTC
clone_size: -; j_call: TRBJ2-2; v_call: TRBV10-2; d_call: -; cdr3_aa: CASSESETRVGNTGELFF; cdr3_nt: TGCGCCAGCAGTGAAAGTGAGACGAGGGTCGGGAACACCGGGGAGCTGTTTTTT
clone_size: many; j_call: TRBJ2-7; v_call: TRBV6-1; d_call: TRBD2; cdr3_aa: CASSLGTGLTYEQYF; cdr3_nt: TGTGCCAGCAGCCTCGGGACGGGACTAACCTACGAGCAGTACTTC
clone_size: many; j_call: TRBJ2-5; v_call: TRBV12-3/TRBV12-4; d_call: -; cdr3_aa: CASSFRKRQETQYF; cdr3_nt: TGTGCCAGCAGTTTCCGGAAGAGACAAGAGACCCAGTACTTC
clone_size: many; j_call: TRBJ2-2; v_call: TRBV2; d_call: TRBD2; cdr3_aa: CASKRDNTGELFF; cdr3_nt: TGTGCCAGCAAGCGGGATAACACCGGGGAGCTGTTTTTT
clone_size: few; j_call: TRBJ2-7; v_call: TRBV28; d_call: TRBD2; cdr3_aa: CAGARGGYEQYF; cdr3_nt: TGTGCCGGGGCCCGGGGGGGCTACGAGCAGTACTTC
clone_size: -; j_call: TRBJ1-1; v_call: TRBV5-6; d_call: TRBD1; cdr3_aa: CASSLTQGATEAFF; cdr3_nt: TGTGCCAGCAGCTTGACACAGGGGGCCACTGAAGCTTTCTTT
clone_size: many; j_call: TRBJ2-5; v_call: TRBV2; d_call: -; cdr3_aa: CASSVPGTETQYF; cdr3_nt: TGTGCCAGCAGTGTCCCGGGGACGGAGACCCAGTACTTC
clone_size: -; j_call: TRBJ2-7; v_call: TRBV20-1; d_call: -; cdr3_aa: CSAELSEQYF; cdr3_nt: TGCAGCGCCGAACTCTCCGAGCAGTACTTC
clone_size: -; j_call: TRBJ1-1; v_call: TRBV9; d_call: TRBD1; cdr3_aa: CASSVDTGGMNTEAFF; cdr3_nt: TGTGCCAGCAGCGTAGACACAGGGGGCATGAACACTGAAGCTTTCTTT
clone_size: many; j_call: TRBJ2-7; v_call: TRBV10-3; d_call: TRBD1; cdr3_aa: CAISLDRGPYEQYF; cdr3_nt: TGTGCCATCAGTCTCGACAGGGGGCCCTACGAGCAGTACTTC
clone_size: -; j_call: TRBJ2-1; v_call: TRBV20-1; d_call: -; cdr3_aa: CSARDPSYNEQFF; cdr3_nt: TGCAGTGCTAGAGATCCCTCCTACAATGAGCAGTTCTTC
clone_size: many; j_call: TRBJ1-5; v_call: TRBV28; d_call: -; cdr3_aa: CASSLDSINQPQHF; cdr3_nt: TGTGCCAGCAGTTTGGACAGTATCAATCAGCCCCAGCATTTT
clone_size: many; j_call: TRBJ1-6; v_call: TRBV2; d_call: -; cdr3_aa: CASTRNSPLHF; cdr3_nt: TGTGCCAGTACCCGCAATTCACCCCTCCACTTT
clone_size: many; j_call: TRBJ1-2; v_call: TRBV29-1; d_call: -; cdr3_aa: CSVDSGGWYGYTF; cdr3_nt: TGCAGCGTTGATAGTGGGGGGTGGTATGGCTACACCTTC
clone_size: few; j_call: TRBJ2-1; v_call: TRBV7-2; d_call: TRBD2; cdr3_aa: CASSPWAGGEQFF; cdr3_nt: TGTGCCAGCAGCCCCTGGGCGGGAGGCGAGCAGTTCTTC
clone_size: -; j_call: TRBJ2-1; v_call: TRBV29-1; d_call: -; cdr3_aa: CSVERPYNEQFF; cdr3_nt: TGCAGCGTTGAAAGGCCCTACAATGAGCAGTTCTTC